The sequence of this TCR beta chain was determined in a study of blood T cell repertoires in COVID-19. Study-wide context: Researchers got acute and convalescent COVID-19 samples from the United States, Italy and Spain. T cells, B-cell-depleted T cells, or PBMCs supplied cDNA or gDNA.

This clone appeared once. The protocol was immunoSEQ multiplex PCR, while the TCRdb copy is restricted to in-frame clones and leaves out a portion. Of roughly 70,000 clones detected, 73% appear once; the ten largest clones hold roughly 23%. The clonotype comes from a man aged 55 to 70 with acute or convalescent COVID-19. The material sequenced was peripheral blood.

CDR3 sequence: CASSLGGTGSYGYTF. Written as DNA, the CDR3 is TGTGCCAGCAGCTTGGGGGGGACAGGCTCGTATGGCTACACCTTC. V gene TRBV7-3 combines with J gene TRBJ1-2; 8 bases map to TRBD1. CDR3 length: 15 residues. V lost 3 bases to trimming and J lost 5 bases; unmatched junction nucleotides: 8. CDR1 and CDR2 (germline): SGHTA, FQGTGA. Together with reference TRBV7-3 and TRBJ1-2, the CDR3 gives the full variable domain: GAGVSQTPSNKVTEKGKYVELRCDPISGHTALYWYRQSLGQGPEFLIYFQGTGAADDSGLPNDRFFAVRPEGSVSTLKIQRTERGDSAVYLCASSLGGTGSYGYTFGSGTRLTVV.